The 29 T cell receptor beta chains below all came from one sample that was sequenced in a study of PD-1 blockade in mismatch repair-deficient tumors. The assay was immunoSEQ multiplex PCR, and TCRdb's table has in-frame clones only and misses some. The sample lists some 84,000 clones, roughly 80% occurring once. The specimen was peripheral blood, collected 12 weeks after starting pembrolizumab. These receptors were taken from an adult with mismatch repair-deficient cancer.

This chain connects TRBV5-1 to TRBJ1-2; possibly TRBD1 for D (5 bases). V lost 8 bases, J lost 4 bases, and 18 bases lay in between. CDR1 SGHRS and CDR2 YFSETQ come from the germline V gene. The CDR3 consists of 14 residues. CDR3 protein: CASSAEGPAYGYTF. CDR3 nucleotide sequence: TGCGCCAGTTCAGCGGAGGGGCCGGCCTATGGCTACACCTTC.

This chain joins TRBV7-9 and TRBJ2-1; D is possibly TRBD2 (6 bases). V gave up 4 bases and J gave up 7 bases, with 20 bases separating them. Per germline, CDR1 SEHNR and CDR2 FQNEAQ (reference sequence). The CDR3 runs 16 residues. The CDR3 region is CASSSPGLGFTNEQFF. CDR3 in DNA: TGTGCCAGCAGCTCGCCGGGACTGGGCTTTACAAATGAGCAGTTCTTC.

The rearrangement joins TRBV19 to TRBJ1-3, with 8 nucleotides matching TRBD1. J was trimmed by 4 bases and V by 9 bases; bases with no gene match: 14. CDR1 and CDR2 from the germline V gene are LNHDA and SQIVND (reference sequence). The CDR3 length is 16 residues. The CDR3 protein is CASLRAGQGVGNTIYF. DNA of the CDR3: TGTGCCAGCCTCCGGGCCGGACAGGGAGTCGGAAACACCATATATTTT.

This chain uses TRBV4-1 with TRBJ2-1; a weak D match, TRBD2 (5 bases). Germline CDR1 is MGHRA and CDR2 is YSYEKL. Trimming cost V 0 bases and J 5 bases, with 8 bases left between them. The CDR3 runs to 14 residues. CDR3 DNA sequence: TGCGCCAGCAGCCAAGATAGAGGGAACAATGAGCAGTTCTTC. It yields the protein CASSQDRGNNEQFF.

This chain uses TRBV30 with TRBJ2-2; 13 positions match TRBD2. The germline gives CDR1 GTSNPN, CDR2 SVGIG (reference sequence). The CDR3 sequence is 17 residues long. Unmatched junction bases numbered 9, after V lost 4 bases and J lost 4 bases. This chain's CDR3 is CAWICGTSGISTGELFF. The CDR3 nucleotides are TGTGCCTGGATCTGCGGGACTAGCGGGATTTCCACCGGGGAGCTGTTTTTT.

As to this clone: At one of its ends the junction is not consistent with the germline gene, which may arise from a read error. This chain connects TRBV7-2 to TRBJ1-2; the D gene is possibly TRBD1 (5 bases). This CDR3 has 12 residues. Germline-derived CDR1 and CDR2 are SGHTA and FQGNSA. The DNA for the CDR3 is TGTGCCAGCTCCGGGACCCTCAAGGGCTGCACCTTC. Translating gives CASSGTLKGCTF.

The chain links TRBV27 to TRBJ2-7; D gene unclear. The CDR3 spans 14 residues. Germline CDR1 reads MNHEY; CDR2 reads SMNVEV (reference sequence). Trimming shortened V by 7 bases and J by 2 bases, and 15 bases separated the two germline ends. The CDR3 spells CASKLDVPPYEQYF. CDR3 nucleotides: TGTGCCAGCAAACTGGACGTTCCGCCCTACGAGCAGTACTTC.

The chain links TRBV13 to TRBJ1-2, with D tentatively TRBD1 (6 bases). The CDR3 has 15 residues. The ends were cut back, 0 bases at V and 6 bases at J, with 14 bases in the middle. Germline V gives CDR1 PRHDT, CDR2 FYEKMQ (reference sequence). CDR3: CASSLGHRAPHGYTF. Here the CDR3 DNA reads TGTGCCAGCAGCTTAGGCCACAGGGCCCCCCATGGCTACACCTTC. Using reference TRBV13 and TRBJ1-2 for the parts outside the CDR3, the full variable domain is AAGVIQSPRHLIKEKRETATLKCYPIPRHDTVYWYQQGPGQDPQFLISFYEKMQSDKGSIPDRFSAQQFSDYHSELNMSSLELGDSALYFCASSLGHRAPHGYTFGSGTRLTVV.

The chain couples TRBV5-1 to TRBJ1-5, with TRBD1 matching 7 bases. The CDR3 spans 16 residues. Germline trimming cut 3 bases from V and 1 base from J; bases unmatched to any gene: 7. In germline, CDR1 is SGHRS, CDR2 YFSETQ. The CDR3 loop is CASSSGQAGSNQPQHF. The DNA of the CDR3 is TGCGCCAGCAGCTCAGGACAGGCCGGCAGCAATCAGCCCCAGCATTTT.

The CDR3 is CAWNPSSSYNEQFF. The CDR3 nucleotides read TGTGCCTGGAACCCGAGCAGCTCCTACAATGAGCAGTTCTTC. V gene TRBV30 combines with J gene TRBJ2-1; D is unresolved. Germline CDR1 is GTSNPN and CDR2 is SVGIG (reference sequence). This CDR3 is built from 14 residues. Trimming cost V 4 bases and J 0 bases, with 10 bases left between them.

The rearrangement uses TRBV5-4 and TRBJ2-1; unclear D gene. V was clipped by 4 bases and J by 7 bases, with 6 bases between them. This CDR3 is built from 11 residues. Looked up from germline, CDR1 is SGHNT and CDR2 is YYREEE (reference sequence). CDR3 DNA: TGTGCCAGCAGCCTGGGGAATGAGCAGTTCTTC. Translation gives CASSLGNEQFF.

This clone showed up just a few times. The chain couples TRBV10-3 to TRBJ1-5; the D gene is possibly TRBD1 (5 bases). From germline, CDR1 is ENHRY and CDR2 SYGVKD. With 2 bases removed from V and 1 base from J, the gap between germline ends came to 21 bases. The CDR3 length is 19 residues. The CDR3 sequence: CAISETPGTGRASNQPQHF. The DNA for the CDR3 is TGTGCCATCAGTGAGACCCCCGGGACCGGAAGGGCGAGCAATCAGCCCCAGCATTTT.

CDR3 in amino acids: CASSLALAEDTQYF. In DNA, the CDR3 is TGTGCCAGCAGCTTAGCTCTAGCGGAAGATACGCAGTATTTT. J is TRBJ2-3 and V is TRBV11-2, with 7 bases aligning to TRBD2. CDR1 SGHAT and CDR2 FQNNGV come from the germline V gene. The CDR3 is 14 amino acids. Losses at the gene ends were 1 base for V and 5 bases for J; bases not matched to a gene: 3.

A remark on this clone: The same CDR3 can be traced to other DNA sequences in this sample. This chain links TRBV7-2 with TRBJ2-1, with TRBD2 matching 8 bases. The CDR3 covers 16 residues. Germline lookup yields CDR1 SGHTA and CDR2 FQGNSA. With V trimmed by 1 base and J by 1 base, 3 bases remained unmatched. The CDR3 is CASSLGGGRSYNEQFF. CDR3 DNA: TGTGCCAGCAGCTTAGGGGGCGGGAGGTCCTACAATGAGCAGTTCTTC.

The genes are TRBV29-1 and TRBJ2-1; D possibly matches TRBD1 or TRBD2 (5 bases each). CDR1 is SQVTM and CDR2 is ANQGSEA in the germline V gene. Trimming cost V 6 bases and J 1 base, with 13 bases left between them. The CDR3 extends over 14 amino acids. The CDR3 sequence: CSVAGWRSYNEQFF. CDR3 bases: TGCAGCGTGGCAGGGTGGAGGTCCTACAATGAGCAGTTCTTC.

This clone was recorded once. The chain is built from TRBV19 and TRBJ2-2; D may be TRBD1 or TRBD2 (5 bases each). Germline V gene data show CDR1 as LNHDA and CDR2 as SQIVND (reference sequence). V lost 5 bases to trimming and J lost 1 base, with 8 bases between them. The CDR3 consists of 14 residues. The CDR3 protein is CASSFGGNTGELFF. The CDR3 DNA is TGTGCCAGTAGTTTTGGGGGGAACACCGGGGAGCTGTTTTTT.

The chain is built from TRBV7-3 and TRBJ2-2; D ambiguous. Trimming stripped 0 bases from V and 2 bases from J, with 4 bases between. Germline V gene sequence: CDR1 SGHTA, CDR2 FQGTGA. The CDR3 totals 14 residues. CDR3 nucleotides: TGTGCCAGCAGCTTAACACTTAACACCGGGGAGCTGTTTTTT. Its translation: CASSLTLNTGELFF.

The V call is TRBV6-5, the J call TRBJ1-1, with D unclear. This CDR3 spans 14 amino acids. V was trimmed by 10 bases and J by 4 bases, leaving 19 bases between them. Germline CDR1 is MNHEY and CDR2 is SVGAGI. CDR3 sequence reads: CATQPDVWSTEAFF. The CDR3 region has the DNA TGTGCCACCCAACCGGACGTTTGGAGCACTGAAGCTTTCTTT.

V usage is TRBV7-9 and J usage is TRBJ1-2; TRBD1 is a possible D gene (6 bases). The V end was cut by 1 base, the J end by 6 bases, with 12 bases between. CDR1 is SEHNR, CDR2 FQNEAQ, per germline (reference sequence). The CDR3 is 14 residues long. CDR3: CASSLGTGSNGYTF. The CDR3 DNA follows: TGTGCCAGCAGCTTAGGAACAGGGTCGAATGGCTACACCTTC. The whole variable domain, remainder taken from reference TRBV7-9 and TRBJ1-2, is DTGVSQNPRHKITKRGQNVTFRCDPISEHNRLYWYRQTLGQGPEFLTYFQNEAQLEKSRLLSDRFSAERPKGSFSTLEIQRTEQGDSAMYLCASSLGTGSNGYTFGSGTRLTVV.

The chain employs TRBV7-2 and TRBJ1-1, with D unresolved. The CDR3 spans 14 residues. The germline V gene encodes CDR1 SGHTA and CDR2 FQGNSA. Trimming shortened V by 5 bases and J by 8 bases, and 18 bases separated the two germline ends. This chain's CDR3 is CASSRLGRQPEAFF. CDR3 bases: TGTGCCAGCAGCCGCCTTGGTAGGCAGCCAGAAGCTTTCTTT.

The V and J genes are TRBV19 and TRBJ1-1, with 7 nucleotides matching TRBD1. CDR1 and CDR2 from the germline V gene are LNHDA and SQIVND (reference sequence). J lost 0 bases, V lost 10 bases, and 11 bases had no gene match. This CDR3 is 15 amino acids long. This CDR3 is CATTTGSSMNTEAFF. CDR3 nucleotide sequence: TGTGCCACCACGACAGGGTCATCAATGAACACTGAAGCTTTCTTT.

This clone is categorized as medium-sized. The CDR3 sequence: CASSWGSSYEQYF. DNA for the CDR3: TGTGCCAGTAGCTGGGGTAGCTCCTACGAGCAGTACTTC. This chain connects TRBV19 to TRBJ2-7; D ambiguous. This CDR3 spans 13 amino acids. CDR1 LNHDA and CDR2 SQIVND come from the germline V gene (reference sequence). The V end was cut by 6 bases, the J end by 0 bases, with 9 bases between. Complete variable domain (other parts from reference TRBV19 and TRBJ2-7): DGGITQSPKYLFRKEGQNVTLSCEQNLNHDAMYWYRQDPGQGLRLIYYSQIVNDFQKGDIAEGYSVSREKKESFPLTVTSAQKNPTAFYLCASSWGSSYEQYFGPGTRLTVT.

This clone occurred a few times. CDR3 DNA sequence: TGTGCCAGCAAGACAGATACGAACACCGGGGAGCTGTTTTTT. Its translation: CASKTDTNTGELFF. V and J are TRBV7-6 and TRBJ2-2; D perhaps matches TRBD1 (5 bases). This CDR3 spans 14 amino acids. In germline, CDR1 is SGHVS, CDR2 FNYEAQ. Between the trimmed V and J ends, which lost 7 bases and 0 bases, there was a span of 9 bases.

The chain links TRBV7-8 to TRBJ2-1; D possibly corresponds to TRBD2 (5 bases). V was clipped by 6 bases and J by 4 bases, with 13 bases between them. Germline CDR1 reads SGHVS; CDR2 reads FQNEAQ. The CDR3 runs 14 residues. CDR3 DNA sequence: TGTGCCAGCAGTTCGGACTTCGGGTACAATGAGCAGTTCTTC. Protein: CASSSDFGYNEQFF.

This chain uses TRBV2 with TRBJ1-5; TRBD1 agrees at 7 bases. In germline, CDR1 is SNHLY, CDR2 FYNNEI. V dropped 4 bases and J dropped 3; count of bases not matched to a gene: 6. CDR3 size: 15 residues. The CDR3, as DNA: TGTGCCAGCAGTGTCGGGGACAGCCCCAATCAGCCCCAGCATTTT. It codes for CASSVGDSPNQPQHF.

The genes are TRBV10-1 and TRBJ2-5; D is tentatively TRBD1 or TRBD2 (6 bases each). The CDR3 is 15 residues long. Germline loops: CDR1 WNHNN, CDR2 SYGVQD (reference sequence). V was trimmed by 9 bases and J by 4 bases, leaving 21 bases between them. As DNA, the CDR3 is TGCGCCAGGAAGTGCTGGGGGGCATTAGGAGAGACCCAGTACTTC. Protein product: CARKCWGALGETQYF.

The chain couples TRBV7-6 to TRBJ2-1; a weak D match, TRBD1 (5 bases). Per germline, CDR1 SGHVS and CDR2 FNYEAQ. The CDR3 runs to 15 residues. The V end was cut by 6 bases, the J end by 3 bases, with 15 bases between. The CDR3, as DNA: TGTGCCAGCAGTCCCATGGGGCAGAGCTACAATGAGCAGTTCTTC. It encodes CASSPMGQSYNEQFF.

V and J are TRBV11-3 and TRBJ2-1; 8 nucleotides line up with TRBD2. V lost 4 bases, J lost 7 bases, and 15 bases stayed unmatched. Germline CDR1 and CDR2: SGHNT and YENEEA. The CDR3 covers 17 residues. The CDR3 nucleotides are TGTGCCAGCAGCTCCCTCCAGCGGGAGCCCCGGGGTAATGAGCAGTTCTTC. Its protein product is CASSSLQREPRGNEQFF.

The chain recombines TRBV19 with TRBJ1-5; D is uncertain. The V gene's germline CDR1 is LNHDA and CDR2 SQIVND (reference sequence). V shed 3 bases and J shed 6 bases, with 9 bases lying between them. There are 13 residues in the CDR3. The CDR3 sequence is CASSIVVFQPQHF. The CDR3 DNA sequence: TGTGCCAGTAGTATTGTCGTGTTTCAGCCCCAGCATTTT.